These T cell receptor beta chains were read from a single sample in a study of OX40 agonist ivuxolimab in advanced cancers. Sequencing used immunoSEQ multiplex PCR; TCRdb keeps in-frame clones, though not all of them. The repertoire holds approximately 70,000 clones, 88% seen once, with about 1% in the top ten. The sequencing used CD4+ or CD8+ T cells sorted from blood, collected in a trial of the OX40 agonist ivuxolimab. The source of these receptors is an adult with an advanced solid tumor such as melanoma, head and neck, liver or kidney cancer. The CDR3 runs from the conserved cysteine through the conserved F or W. A D gene is named only where the DNA matches it firmly. Clone size appears in some rows only: once, few, many, or a class for an expanded clone.

. | TRBJ2-7 | TRBV7-2 | . | TGTGCCAGCAGCTTAACCGGGACACAGGCCTACGAGCAGTACTTC | CASSLTGTQAYEQYF
. | TRBJ2-7 | TRBV7-2 | . | TGTGCCAGCAGCTTAGCGTACTACTACGAGCAGTACTTC | CASSLAYYYEQYF
. | TRBJ2-7 | TRBV21-1 | . | TGTGCCAGCAGCTTAGCGGGAGCAGGCGAGCAGTACTTC | CASSLAGAGEQYF
. | TRBJ2-7 | TRBV27 | TRBD2 | TGTGCCAGCAGTTTTGATCCTAGCGGGAGGGCCGGCGAGCAGTACTTC | CASSFDPSGRAGEQYF
few | TRBJ1-1 | TRBV28 | TRBD1 | TGTGCCAGCAGTTCAGACGACAGGGTAGCTTTCTTT | CASSSDDRVAFF
. | TRBJ1-2 | TRBV19 | . | TGTGCCAGTAGTGTCGACGGGGTCTATGGCTACACCTTC | CASSVDGVYGYTF
once | TRBJ2-2 | TRBV7-8 | TRBD1 | TGTGCCAGCAGCGCCCGGGACAGACACACCGGGGAGCTGTTTTTT | CASSARDRHTGELFF
. | TRBJ1-2 | TRBV29-1 | . | TGCAGCGTTCAGCTAAACTATGGCTACACCTTC | CSVQLNYGYTF
. | TRBJ2-5 | TRBV28 | TRBD1 | TGTGCCAGCAGTCGACAGGGCCTCGGGGAGACCCAGTACTTC | CASSRQGLGETQYF
. | TRBJ2-7 | TRBV15 | TRBD2 | TGTGCCACCAGTGGGACTAGCGGGAGATACTACGAGCAGTACTTC | CATSGTSGRYYEQYF
. | TRBJ1-6 | TRBV21-1 | . | TGTGCCAGCGTAGGGGGTTCACCCCTCCACTTT | CASVGGSPLHF
. | TRBJ1-1 | TRBV2 | . | TGTGCCAGCAGTGACGAAAGAAACACTGAAGCTTTCTTT | CASSDERNTEAFF
. | TRBJ2-7 | TRBV4-1 | TRBD1 | TGCGCCAGCAGACGCTCCGGGACAGAGTATTACGAGCAGTACTTC | CASRRSGTEYYEQYF
. | TRBJ2-1 | TRBV4-3 | TRBD2 | TGCGCCAGCAGCGGAAAGCGGGGTCTCTCCTACAATGAGCAGTTCTTC | CASSGKRGLSYNEQFF
. | TRBJ2-1 | TRBV10-3 | TRBD1 | TGTGCCATCAGTTCCGGACAGGGGGCAGGTGAGCAGTTCTTC | CAISSGQGAGEQFF
. | TRBJ1-3 | TRBV28 | . | TGTGCCAGCTCGGGAAACACCATATATTTT | CASSGNTIYF